The sequence of this TCR beta chain was determined in a study of CD8+CD57+ T cells in acquired aplastic anemia. Patients chosen for sequencing had shown CD8+CD57+ cell expansion by flow cytometry. TCR beta VDJ and CDR3 profiling used genomic DNA as template. Each CDR3 protein is one row after TCRdb ran MiXCR on the reads. The repertoire holds more than 200,000 distinct CDR3 sequences, around 50% seen once, with 15% to 20% in the top ten. The TCR comes from a human donor with aplastic anemia. The source material was sorted CD4+, CD8+, or CD8+CD57+ T cells (not recorded which) from PBMCs.

The CDR3 DNA reads TGTGCCAGCAGTGAAGCTTGGTCCCAGATCGGGGCGGGTGAGCAGTTCTTC. Encoded protein: CASSEAWSQIGAGEQFF. The chain carries TRBV6-1 and TRBJ2-1; TRBD1 or TRBD2 may be the D gene (5 bases each). CDR1 and CDR2 (germline): MNHNS, SASEGT. The CDR3 length is 17 residues. V shed 0 bases and J shed 9 bases, with 21 bases lying between them.